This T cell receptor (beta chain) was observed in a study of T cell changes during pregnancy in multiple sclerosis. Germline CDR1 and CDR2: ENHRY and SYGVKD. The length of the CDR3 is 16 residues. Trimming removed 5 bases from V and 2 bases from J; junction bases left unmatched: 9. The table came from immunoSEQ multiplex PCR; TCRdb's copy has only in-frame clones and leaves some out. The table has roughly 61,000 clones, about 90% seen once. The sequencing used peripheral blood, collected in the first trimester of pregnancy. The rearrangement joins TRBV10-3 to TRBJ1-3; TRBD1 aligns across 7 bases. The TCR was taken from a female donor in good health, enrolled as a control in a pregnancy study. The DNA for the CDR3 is TGTGCCATCAGTAGTCAGAGGGGGCATACTGGAAACACCATATATTTT. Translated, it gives CAISSQRGHTGNTIYF.